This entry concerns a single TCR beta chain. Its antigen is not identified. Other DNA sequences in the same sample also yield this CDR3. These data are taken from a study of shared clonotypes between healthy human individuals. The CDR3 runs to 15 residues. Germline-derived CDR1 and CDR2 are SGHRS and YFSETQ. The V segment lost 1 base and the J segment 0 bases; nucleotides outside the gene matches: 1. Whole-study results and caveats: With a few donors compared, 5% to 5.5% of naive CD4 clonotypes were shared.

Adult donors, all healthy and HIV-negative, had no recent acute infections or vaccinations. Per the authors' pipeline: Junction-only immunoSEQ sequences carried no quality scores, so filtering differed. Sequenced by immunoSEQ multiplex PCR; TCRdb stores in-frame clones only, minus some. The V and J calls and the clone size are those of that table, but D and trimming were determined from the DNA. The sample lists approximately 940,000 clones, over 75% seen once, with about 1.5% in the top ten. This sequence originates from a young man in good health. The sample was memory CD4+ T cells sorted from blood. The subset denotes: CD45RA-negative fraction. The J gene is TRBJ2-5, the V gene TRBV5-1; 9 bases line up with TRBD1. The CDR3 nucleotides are TGCGCCAGCAGCTTGACAGGGGGCTACCAAGAGACCCAGTACTTC. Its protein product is CASSLTGGYQETQYF.